The entry below gives a single TCR beta chain sequence along with its context. Antigen unknown. Caucasian adults living in Nashville, Tennessee, provided all samples. This entry is derived from a study of shared clonotypes between healthy human individuals. The wider study: Each donor contributed plates that comprised three CD4 naive, three CD4 memory, two CD8 naive and one CD8 memory.

J lost 1 base, V lost 4 bases, and 10 bases had no gene match. This CDR3 comprises 17 residues. CDR1 and CDR2 (germline): SGDLS, YYNGEE. Study results and limitations: Depth of sequencing was expected to influence donor clonotype sharing. Enrolling few donors narrowed the genetic and exposure-history diversity that was represented.

TCRdb's copy holds only in-frame clones and misses some; the assay was immunoSEQ multiplex PCR. Of about 2.4 million clones listed, more than 90% are singletons. The rearrangement links TRBV9 to TRBJ2-3; 9 nucleotides agree with TRBD2. Material for sequencing was naive CD4+ T cells sorted from blood. Subset reported: CD45RA+ positively selected. The sequence was obtained from a man aged 18 to 29 in good health. This CDR3 is CASSQGGGGRGTDTQYF. CDR3 coding DNA: TGTGCCAGCAGCCAGGGGGGTGGCGGGAGGGGCACAGATACGCAGTATTTT. Full variable domain (missing parts from reference TRBV9 and TRBJ2-3): DSGVTQTPKHLITATGQRVTLRCSPRSGDLSVYWYQQSLDQGLQFLIQYYNGEERAKGNILERFSAQQFPDLHSELNLSSLELGDSALYFCASSQGGGGRGTDTQYFGPGTRLTVL.